Below are 7 T cell receptor beta chains sequenced from a single sample in a study of CD8+CD57+ T cells in acquired aplastic anemia. TCR beta VDJ and CDR3 were profiled, and genomic DNA was the template. TCRdb fed the reads into MiXCR, producing one record per CDR3 protein. The sample yields 15,000 to 20,000 distinct CDR3 sequences, under 40% seen once. Patients chosen for sequencing had shown CD8+CD57+ cell expansion by flow cytometry. No antigens are known for them. Study-wide points: Diversity in CD8+CD57+ cells from patients fell below that of the total CD4+ and CD8+ cell pools. This difference was described as decreased diversity.

The sample taken for sequencing was CD8+CD57+ T cells sorted from PBMCs. The subset here: bead-enriched CD8+CD57+ effector memory T cells from SAA patients. All receptors come from a human donor with aplastic anemia.

This clonotype came up a few times. The chain links TRBV7-2 to TRBJ2-7; tentatively, D is TRBD2 (5 bases). Germline loops: CDR1 SGHTA, CDR2 FQGNSA. The CDR3 covers 14 residues. V was pared by 5 bases and J by 3 bases, with 14 bases between. CDR3 amino acids: CASSPWTEFYEQYF. The CDR3 DNA reads as TGTGCCAGCAGCCCCTGGACTGAGTTCTACGAGCAGTACTTC.

The J gene is TRBJ2-7, the V gene TRBV5-1, with D perhaps matching TRBD2 (6 bases). CDR1 and CDR2 from the germline V gene are SGHRS and YFSETQ. V lost 0 bases to trimming and J lost 7 bases, with 11 bases between them. This CDR3 is 13 amino acids long. The CDR3 nucleotides are TGCGCCAGCAGCTTGGCCTACGGGAGAGAGCAGTACTTC. This encodes CASSLAYGREQYF.

This clonotype was observed a few times. CDR3 coding DNA: TGTGCCACCAGCAGAGATCTGACAGAAGATACGCAGTATTTT. The encoded protein is CATSRDLTEDTQYF. The rearrangement joins TRBV15 to TRBJ2-3; maybe TRBD1 (5 bases). Germline V gene lookup returns CDR1 LNHNV and CDR2 YYDKDF (reference sequence). Trimming removed 0 bases at V and 5 bases at J, with 9 bases between. CDR3 size: 14 residues. Using reference TRBV15 and TRBJ2-3 for the parts outside the CDR3, the full variable domain is DAMVIQNPRYQVTQFGKPVTLSCSQTLNHNVMYWYQQKSSQAPKLLFHYYDKDFNNEADTPDNFQSRRPNTSFCFLDIRSPGLGDTAMYLCATSRDLTEDTQYFGPGTRLTVL.

The J gene is TRBJ1-5, the V gene TRBV20-1; D unclear. CDR1 and CDR2 from the germline V gene are DFQATT and SNEGSKA (reference sequence). This CDR3 is built from 16 residues. The V and J ends lost 1 base and 4 bases respectively, with 17 bases between them. The CDR3 loop is CSARVAEMGWNQPQHF. DNA of the CDR3: TGCAGTGCTAGAGTAGCGGAGATGGGTTGGAATCAGCCCCAGCATTTT.

This clonotype was seen many times. CDR3 region: CASSWGAGNEQFF. The CDR3 nucleotides are TGTGCCAGCAGCTGGGGGGCTGGGAATGAGCAGTTCTTC. The rearrangement links TRBV5-6 to TRBJ2-1; either TRBD1 or TRBD2 may fit D (6 bases each). This CDR3 contains 13 residues. Germline values: CDR1 SGHDT, CDR2 YYEEEE. The germline V and J ends were trimmed by 3 bases and 7 bases, with 11 bases remaining between them.

This clonotype showed up many times. The rearrangement links TRBV4-2 to TRBJ2-7; a possible D gene is TRBD1 (5 bases). The germline V and J ends were trimmed by 3 bases and 3 bases, with 15 bases remaining between them. The CDR3 has 15 residues. From germline, CDR1 is LGHNA and CDR2 YNFKEQ. The CDR3 spells CASSQYWTTFYEQYF. DNA for the CDR3: TGTGCCAGCAGCCAGTACTGGACAACCTTCTACGAGCAGTACTTC.

V and J are TRBV20-1 and TRBJ2-1; 8 nucleotides line up with TRBD2. Germline lookup yields CDR1 DFQATT and CDR2 SNEGSKA (reference sequence). V lost 3 bases and J lost 7; bases outside the gene matches: 5. The CDR3 has 13 residues. This CDR3 reads CSASESGSNEQFF. Written as DNA, the CDR3 is TGCAGTGCTAGTGAGAGCGGGAGTAATGAGCAGTTCTTC.